The 24 T cell receptor beta chains below all came from one sample that was sequenced in a study of CD8 T cells in ankylosing spondylitis. TCRdb reprocessed the 5' RACE reads with MiXCR, giving one entry per CDR3 protein. The sample includes hundreds of thousands of distinct CDR3 sequences, 8.2% of them seen just once. Material: blood, either unsorted or a sorted T cell fraction (not recorded which). The receptors were gathered from a female donor with ankylosing spondylitis or in good health (not recorded which).

This clonotype was picked up many times. This chain connects TRBV30 to TRBJ2-3, with D unresolved. The V end was cut by 2 bases, the J end by 5 bases, with 8 bases between. The CDR3 contains 12 residues. Germline CDR1 reads GTSNPN; CDR2 reads SVGIG (reference sequence). In DNA form, the CDR3 reads TGTGCCTGGAGTCGGTGGGGAGATACGCAGTATTTT. Translated, it gives CAWSRWGDTQYF.

This clonotype was detected ten times or more. This chain uses TRBV20-1 with TRBJ1-1, with D tentatively TRBD1 (5 bases). Germline CDR1 and CDR2: DFQATT and SNEGSKA (reference sequence). The V end was cut by 5 bases, the J end by 8 bases, with 15 bases between. The CDR3 is made up of 12 amino acids. The CDR3 bases are TGCAGTGCTCCCGGGGCTCCCTGGGAAGCTTTCTTT. Encoded protein: CSAPGAPWEAFF.

The chain couples TRBV19 to TRBJ1-5; a weak D match, TRBD1 (6 bases). V was pared by 8 bases and J by 1 base, with 15 bases between. The CDR3 covers 15 residues. Germline CDR1 is LNHDA and CDR2 is SQIVND (reference sequence). The CDR3 is CASELNRESNQPQHF. CDR3 nucleotides: TGTGCCAGTGAATTAAACAGGGAGAGCAATCAGCCCCAGCATTTT.

This clonotype showed up many times. This chain links TRBV12-3 or TRBV12-4 with TRBJ2-2, with D perhaps matching TRBD2 (7 bases). V lost 7 bases and J lost 0, with 18 bases in between. This CDR3 has 17 amino acids. Written as DNA, the CDR3 is TGTGCCAGCACTCATCACAGCGGGACATCGAACACCGGGGAGCTGTTTTTT. Translation gives CASTHHSGTSNTGELFF.

There are many counts of this clonotype. The V and J genes are TRBV5-6 and TRBJ2-1, with D uncertain. V was pared by 3 bases and J by 8 bases, with 6 bases between. Germline assignment: CDR1 SGHDT and CDR2 YYEEEE. There are 11 residues in the CDR3. The CDR3 region has the DNA TGTGCCAGCAGCTCATTCTATGAGCAGTTCTTC. As protein: CASSSFYEQFF.

This clonotype was observed many times. V is TRBV12-3 or TRBV12-4 and J is TRBJ2-1, with 9 bases identical to TRBD2. Losses at the gene ends were 2 bases for V and 9 bases for J; bases not matched to a gene: 2. The CDR3 has 13 amino acids. CDR3 protein: CASSLNSGGEQFF. Written as DNA, the CDR3 is TGTGCCAGCAGTTTAAATAGCGGGGGTGAGCAGTTCTTC.

This clonotype was seen many times. The chain couples TRBV28 to TRBJ1-5; TRBD1 might be the D (5 bases). Germline lookup yields CDR1 MDHEN and CDR2 SYDVKM. V was pared by 6 bases and J by 3 bases, with 18 bases between. The CDR3 runs to 16 residues. The CDR3 region has the DNA TGTGCCAGCAGCTCCTTTCGGGACTTCTACAATCAGCCCCAGCATTTT. Its translation: CASSSFRDFYNQPQHF. The variable domain in full, with the rest retrieved from reference TRBV28 and TRBJ1-5, is DVKVTQSSRYLVKRTGEKVFLECVQDMDHENMFWYRQDPGLGLRLIYFSYDVKMKEKGDIPEGYSVSREKKERFSLILESASTNQTSMYLCASSSFRDFYNQPQHFGDGTRLSIL.

V gene TRBV7-2 combines with J gene TRBJ1-3; tentative D call: TRBD1 (6 bases). V was shortened by 5 bases and J by 2 bases, with 10 bases between the two germline ends. This CDR3 region has 14 residues. From germline, CDR1 is SGHTA and CDR2 FQGNSA. The CDR3 region is CASSPQGPGNTIYF. CDR3 DNA sequence: TGTGCCAGCAGCCCCCAGGGGCCTGGAAACACCATATATTTT.

This clonotype was counted many times. The genes are TRBV12-3 or TRBV12-4 and TRBJ1-1; no definite D call. The V gene lost 7 bases and the J gene lost 2 bases, with 11 bases spanning the gap. The CDR3 has 13 residues. The CDR3 protein is CASTLTVNTEAFF. CDR3 bases: TGTGCCAGCACCCTGACGGTCAACACTGAAGCTTTCTTT.

This clonotype was counted at least ten times. The chain couples TRBV6-2 or TRBV6-3 to TRBJ2-1, with D hard to call. The CDR3 runs to 13 residues. The V gene lost 2 bases and the J gene lost 6 bases, with 8 bases spanning the gap. Germline V gene sequence: CDR1 MNHEY, CDR2 SVGEGT. CDR3 nucleotide sequence: TGTGCCAGCAGTTACGTAATGGGCAATGAGCAGTTCTTC. It specifies CASSYVMGNEQFF.

This clonotype was seen only a few times. This chain links TRBV19 with TRBJ2-1, with TRBD2 matching 9 bases. V was pared by 5 bases and J by 0 bases, with 8 bases of the junction left unmatched. This CDR3 spans 17 amino acids. The germline V gene has CDR1 LNHDA and CDR2 SQIVND (reference sequence). DNA of the CDR3: TGTGCCAGTAGTGTGCTAGCGGGACCGAGCTCCTACAATGAGCAGTTCTTC. Translated, it gives CASSVLAGPSSYNEQFF.

This clonotype appeared many times. The rearrangement uses TRBV20-1 and TRBJ2-1; D possibly corresponds to TRBD2 (6 bases). Germline-derived CDR1 and CDR2 are DFQATT and SNEGSKA (reference sequence). The V end lost 4 bases, the J end lost 9 bases, and 13 bases lay between the germline ends. The CDR3 runs to 12 residues. CDR3 coding DNA: TGCAGTGCTACTAGCGACAAGGTTGAGCAGTTCTTC. Amino acid sequence: CSATSDKVEQFF.

This clonotype appeared a few times. One end of the junction varies from germline; a read error may be responsible. The chain joins TRBV20-1 to TRBJ2-3; 8 positions match TRBD2. The CDR3 sequence is 16 residues long. In germline, CDR1 is DFQATT, CDR2 SNEGSKA (reference sequence). The CDR3 sequence is CCARAPREGRVDTQYF. CDR3 sequence (DNA): TGCTGTGCTAGAGCTCCTCGGGAGGGCCGAGTAGATACGCAGTATTTT.

This clonotype has ten or more counts. This chain uses TRBV20-1 with TRBJ2-2; TRBD2 aligns across 7 bases. From germline, CDR1 is DFQATT and CDR2 SNEGSKA (reference sequence). The ends lost 3 bases at V and 3 bases at J; junction bases unmatched: 4. The CDR3 extends over 14 amino acids. The CDR3 loop is CSARGTSDTGELFF. In DNA, the CDR3 is TGCAGTGCTAGGGGAACTAGCGACACCGGGGAGCTGTTTTTT.

In its sample, this clonotype was seen many times. The rearrangement joins TRBV6-2 or TRBV6-3 to TRBJ2-3; the D is unclear. V was clipped by 6 bases and J by 5 bases, with 12 bases between them. The CDR3 spans 13 residues. Germline V lookup: CDR1 MNHEY, CDR2 SVGEGT. The CDR3 DNA reads TGTGCCAGCAGCACTCAGACCGAAGATACGCAGTATTTT. Its protein is CASSTQTEDTQYF.

This clonotype was observed at least ten times. The chain uses TRBV3-1 and TRBJ2-3, with D unclear. Per germline, CDR1 LGHDT and CDR2 YNNKEL (reference sequence). The CDR3 runs to 13 residues. V was cut by 3 bases and J by 4 bases, with 8 bases left in between. The CDR3, as DNA: TGTGCCAGCAGCCACTCGGTGGCAGATACGCAGTATTTT. Translated: CASSHSVADTQYF.

This clonotype was counted many times. CDR3 DNA: TGCGCCAGCAGCCGCAGGGAACTCTCTGGAAACACCATATATTTT. This gives the protein CASSRRELSGNTIYF. The rearrangement joins TRBV4-1 to TRBJ1-3; tentatively, D is TRBD1 (5 bases). Germline loops: CDR1 MGHRA, CDR2 YSYEKL. With 4 bases removed from V and 0 bases from J, the gap between germline ends came to 10 bases. This CDR3 region has 15 residues.

This clonotype was counted ten times or more. The rearrangement joins TRBV29-1 to TRBJ2-7, with D unresolved. Trimming stripped 4 bases from V and 2 bases from J, with 3 bases between. The CDR3 is 10 amino acids. The germline V gene encodes CDR1 SQVTM and CDR2 ANQGSEA. The CDR3 sequence: CSVAPYEQYF. The CDR3 DNA reads as TGCAGCGTTGCCCCCTACGAGCAGTACTTC.

Worth noting for this clonotype: A much larger clone is a single base away; this may be a read error. The CDR3 here is CASSERRLTGEPFF. For the CDR3, the DNA is TGTGCCAGCAGTGAGCGGCGCTTGACCGGGGAGCCGTTTTTT. The chain employs TRBV6-1 and TRBJ2-2; D is perhaps TRBD2 (5 bases). Germline V CDR1 and CDR2: MNHNS, SASEGT. The CDR3 loop spans 14 amino acids.

This clonotype was counted many times. V gene TRBV18 combines with J gene TRBJ2-1; 8 positions agree with TRBD2. The trim removed 3 bases at V and 1 base at J, leaving 2 bases unmatched. Germline V gene sequence: CDR1 KGHSH, CDR2 LQKENI. CDR3 length: 15 residues. This CDR3 is CASSPSGVSYNEQFF. The CDR3 DNA sequence: TGTGCCAGCTCACCTAGCGGGGTTTCCTACAATGAGCAGTTCTTC. Based on the CDR3 plus reference TRBV18 and TRBJ2-1, the full variable domain is NAGVMQNPRHLVRRRGQEARLRCSPMKGHSHVYWYRQLPEEGLKFMVYLQKENIIDESGMPKERFSAEFPKEGPSILRIQQVVRGDSAAYFCASSPSGVSYNEQFFGPGTRLTVL.

This clonotype came up many times. This chain connects TRBV3-1 to TRBJ2-7; unclear D gene. The germline CDR1 and CDR2 sequences are LGHDT and YNNKEL (reference sequence). V was clipped by 5 bases and J by 7 bases, with 21 bases between them. The CDR3 runs to 15 residues. The CDR3 DNA is TGTGCCAGCAGCGAGGCGACCGGACCAGGTGTGGAGCAGTACTTC. It codes for CASSEATGPGVEQYF.

This clonotype has a count of ten or more. The chain combines TRBV10-3 with TRBJ1-6; 7 bases are shared with TRBD1. The CDR3 length is 18 residues. V lost 7 bases and J lost 6; bases outside the gene matches: 18. Germline loops: CDR1 ENHRY, CDR2 SYGVKD. CDR3 amino acids: CAIINADRALPPNSPLHF. The DNA for the CDR3 is TGTGCCATCATCAACGCCGACAGGGCCCTTCCCCCTAATTCACCCCTCCACTTT.

With regard to this clonotype: A junction boundary mismatches the germline segment, possibly from a read error. The rearrangement uses TRBV30 and TRBJ2-7; tentatively, D is TRBD1 (9 bases). The CDR3 runs to 12 residues. Germline CDR1 and CDR2: GTSNPN and SVGIG (reference sequence). CDR3 DNA sequence: TGTGCCTGGAGTGACGGGGGGGACAGGGTCGGCTTC. Amino acids: CAWSDGGDRVGF.

This clonotype was recorded at least ten times. The J gene is TRBJ1-2, the V gene TRBV28; D might be TRBD1 (5 bases). Germline V gene lookup returns CDR1 MDHEN and CDR2 SYDVKM. The CDR3 is made up of 15 amino acids. Trimming stripped 6 bases from V and 8 bases from J, with 22 bases between. The CDR3, as DNA: TGTGCCAGCAGCTCCTGGGGGGGTGGAAGTAGAGGCTACACCTTC. Protein product: CASSSWGGGSRGYTF.